This T cell receptor (beta chain) was profiled in a study of blood T cell repertoires in COVID-19. In the source study's methods: Amplifying reference gene primers gave estimates of nucleated cell counts. The data were produced by immunoSEQ multiplex PCR, yet TCRdb's version contains in-frame clones alone and is incomplete. V, J and clone size reflect that table, while D and trimming were determined from the DNA. The sample records 200,000 to 250,000 clones, 83% being singletons. CDR1 is SNHLY, CDR2 FYNNEI, per germline. Trimming removed 5 bases from V and 0 bases from J, with 10 bases in between. The CDR3 spans 14 residues.

Source material: PBMCs or T cells enriched from blood (not recorded which). This TCR came from a woman in her fifties or sixties who had been exposed to COVID-19. The chain joins TRBV2 to TRBJ1-1, with D unresolved. The CDR3 is CASSSRSMNTEAFF. The CDR3 nucleotides read TGTGCCAGCAGTTCCAGAAGTATGAACACTGAAGCTTTCTTT.